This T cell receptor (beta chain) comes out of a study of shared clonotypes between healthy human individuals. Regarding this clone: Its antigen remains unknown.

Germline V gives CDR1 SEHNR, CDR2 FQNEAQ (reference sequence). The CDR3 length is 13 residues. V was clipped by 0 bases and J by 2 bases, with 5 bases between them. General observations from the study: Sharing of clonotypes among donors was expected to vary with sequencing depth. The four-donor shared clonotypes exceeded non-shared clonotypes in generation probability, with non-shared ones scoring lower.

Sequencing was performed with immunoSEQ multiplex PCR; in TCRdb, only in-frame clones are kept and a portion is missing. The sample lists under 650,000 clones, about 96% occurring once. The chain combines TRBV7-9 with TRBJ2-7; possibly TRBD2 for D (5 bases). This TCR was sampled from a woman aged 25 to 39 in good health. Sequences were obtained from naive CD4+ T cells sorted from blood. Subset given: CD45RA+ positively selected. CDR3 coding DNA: TGTGCCAGCAGCTTAGCGGGAGCCTACGAGCAGTACTTC. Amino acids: CASSLAGAYEQYF.